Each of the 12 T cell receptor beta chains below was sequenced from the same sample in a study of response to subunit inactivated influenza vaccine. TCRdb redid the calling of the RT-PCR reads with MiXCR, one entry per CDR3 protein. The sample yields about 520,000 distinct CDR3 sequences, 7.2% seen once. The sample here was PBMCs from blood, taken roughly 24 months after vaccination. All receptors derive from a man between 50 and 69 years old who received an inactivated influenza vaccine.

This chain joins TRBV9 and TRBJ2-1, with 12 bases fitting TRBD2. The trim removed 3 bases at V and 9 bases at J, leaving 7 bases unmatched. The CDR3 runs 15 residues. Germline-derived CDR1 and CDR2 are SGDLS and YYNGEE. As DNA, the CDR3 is TGTGCCAGCAGCGGCCGGACTAGCGGGACCGGTGAGCAGTTCTTC. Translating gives CASSGRTSGTGEQFF. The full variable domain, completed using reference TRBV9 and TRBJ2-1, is DSGVTQTPKHLITATGQRVTLRCSPRSGDLSVYWYQQSLDQGLQFLIQYYNGEERAKGNILERFSAQQFPDLHSELNLSSLELGDSALYFCASSGRTSGTGEQFFGPGTRLTVL.

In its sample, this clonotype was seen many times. Here the CDR3 DNA reads TGCAGTGCTAGAGATCGTGGGAAGTCGAACACTGAAGCTTTCTTT. Protein product: CSARDRGKSNTEAFF. This chain connects TRBV20-1 to TRBJ1-1; D not certain. The CDR3 sequence is 15 residues long. Germline V gene data show CDR1 as DFQATT and CDR2 as SNEGSKA (reference sequence). Deletions cut 0 bases from V and 1 base from J, with 12 bases between.

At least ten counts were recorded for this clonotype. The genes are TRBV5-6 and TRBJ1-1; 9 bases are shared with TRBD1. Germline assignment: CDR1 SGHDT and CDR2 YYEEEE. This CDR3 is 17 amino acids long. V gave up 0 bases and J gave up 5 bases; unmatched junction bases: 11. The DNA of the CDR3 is TGTGCCAGCAGCTTGGCGGGGACAGGGTGGGGTGGGACTGAAGCTTTCTTT. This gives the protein CASSLAGTGWGGTEAFF.

CDR3 protein: CSARGTSARETQYF. The CDR3 bases are TGCAGTGCTAGGGGGACTAGCGCGAGAGAGACCCAGTACTTC. The J gene is TRBJ2-5, the V gene TRBV20-1, with 10 bases identical to TRBD2. The CDR3 contains 14 residues. The junction had 5 bases not matched to a gene; V was cut back by 3 bases and J by 4 bases. Germline CDR1 is DFQATT and CDR2 is SNEGSKA (reference sequence).

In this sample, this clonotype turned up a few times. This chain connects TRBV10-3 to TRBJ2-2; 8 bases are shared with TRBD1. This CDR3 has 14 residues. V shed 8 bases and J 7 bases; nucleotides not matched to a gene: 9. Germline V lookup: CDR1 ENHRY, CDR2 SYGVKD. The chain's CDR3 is CAIALGQGVGELFF. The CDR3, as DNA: TGTGCCATCGCCCTCGGACAGGGCGTCGGGGAGCTGTTTTTT.

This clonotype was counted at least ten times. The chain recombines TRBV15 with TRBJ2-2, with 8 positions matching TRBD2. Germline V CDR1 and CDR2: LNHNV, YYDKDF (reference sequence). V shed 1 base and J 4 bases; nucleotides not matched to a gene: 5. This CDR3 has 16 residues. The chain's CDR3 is CATSRAGGLTTGELFF. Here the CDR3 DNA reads TGTGCCACCAGCAGAGCGGGGGGGCTGACCACCGGGGAGCTGTTTTTT.

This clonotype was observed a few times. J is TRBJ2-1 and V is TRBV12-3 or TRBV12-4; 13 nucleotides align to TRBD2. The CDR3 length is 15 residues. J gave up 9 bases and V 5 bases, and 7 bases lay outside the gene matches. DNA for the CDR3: TGTGCCAGCAGTCAGACGGGACTAGCGGGGATTGAGCAGTTCTTC. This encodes CASSQTGLAGIEQFF.

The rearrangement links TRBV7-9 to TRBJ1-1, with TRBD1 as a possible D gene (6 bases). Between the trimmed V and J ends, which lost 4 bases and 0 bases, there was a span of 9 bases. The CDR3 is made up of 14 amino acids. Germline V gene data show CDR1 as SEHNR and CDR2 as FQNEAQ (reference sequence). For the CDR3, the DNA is TGTGCCAGCAGCTCAGAGGGGGTGAACACTGAAGCTTTCTTT. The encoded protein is CASSSEGVNTEAFF.

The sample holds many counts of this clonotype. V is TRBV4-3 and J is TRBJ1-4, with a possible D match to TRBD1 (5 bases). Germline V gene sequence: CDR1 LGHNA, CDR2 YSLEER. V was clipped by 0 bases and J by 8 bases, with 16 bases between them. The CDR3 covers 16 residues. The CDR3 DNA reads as TGCGCCAGCAGCCAAGATGGAGGGACGGAAACCGAAAAACTGTTTTTT. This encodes CASSQDGGTETEKLFF.

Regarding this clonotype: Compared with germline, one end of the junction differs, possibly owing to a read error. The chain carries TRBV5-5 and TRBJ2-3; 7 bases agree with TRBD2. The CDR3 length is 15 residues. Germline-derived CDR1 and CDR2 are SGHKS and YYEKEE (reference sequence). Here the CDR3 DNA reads TGTGCCAGCTGCTTGGCCGCGGGGGGCACAGATACGCAGTATTTT. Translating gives CASCLAAGGTDTQYF.

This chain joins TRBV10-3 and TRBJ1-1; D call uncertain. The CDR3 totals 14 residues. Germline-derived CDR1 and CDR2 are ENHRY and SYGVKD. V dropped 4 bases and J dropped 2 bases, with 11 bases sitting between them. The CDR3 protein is CAISVAYGNTEAFF. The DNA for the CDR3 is TGTGCCATCAGTGTGGCATATGGAAACACTGAAGCTTTCTTT.

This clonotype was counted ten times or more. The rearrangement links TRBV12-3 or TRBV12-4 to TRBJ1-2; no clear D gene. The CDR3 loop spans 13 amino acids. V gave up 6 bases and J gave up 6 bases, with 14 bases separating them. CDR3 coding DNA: TGTGCCAGCAGCCGTGCTTCGGGCCATGGCTACACCTTC. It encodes CASSRASGHGYTF.